This record looks at one T cell receptor (beta chain) sequence and its context. The data derive from a study of blood T cell repertoires in COVID-19. On the study more broadly: There were acute and convalescent COVID-19 samples, and they came from the United States, Italy and Spain.

Per the original methods: From reference gene primer amplification, estimates of nucleated cell counts were derived. The protocol was immunoSEQ multiplex PCR, while the TCRdb copy is restricted to in-frame clones and leaves out a portion. V, J and clone size are taken as reported in that table, and D and trimming were inferred from the DNA itself. The sample lists 350,000 or so clones, 87% occurring once. CDR3 length: 15 residues. J lost 0 bases, V lost 1 base, and 3 bases had no gene match. Germline V gene data show CDR1 as SGHDN and CDR2 as FVKESK. Clinical history reported by participants formed the basis on which cohorts were assigned.

This sequence originates from a woman under 40 who had recovered from COVID-19. The specimen sequenced was PBMCs or T cells enriched from blood (not recorded which). The V and J genes are TRBV14 and TRBJ2-7; 7 nucleotides agree with TRBD1. The CDR3 DNA follows: TGTGCCAGCAGCCAAGCCAGGGGGATCTCCTACGAGCAGTACTTC. Its protein product is CASSQARGISYEQYF.